Listed below are T cell receptor beta chains from one sample, sequenced in a study of cytomegalovirus exposure and HLA in healthy donors. The protocol was immunoSEQ multiplex PCR, while the TCRdb copy is restricted to in-frame clones and leaves out a portion. This sample carries approximately 110,000 clones, under 80% of them seen once, and the ten largest clones take more than 6%. Sequenced sample: PBMCs. The source of these receptors is a woman aged 45-65 years in good health and CMV-seropositive. Both conserved end residues are part of each CDR3. Each record gives: CDR3 protein, CDR3 DNA, J gene, V gene, CDR3 length, clone size, D gene. The D gene is left open where the match is weak. Size is stated for part of the rows, as once, few or many counts, or as a class when the clone is expanded.

CASSLQPGQGSWGSSYNEQFF	TGCGCCAGCAGCCTCCAACCGGGACAGGGGTCGTGGGGGAGCTCCTACAATGAGCAGTTCTTC	TRBJ2-1	TRBV5-1	21	.	TRBD1
CASSLVSRGMDTQYF	TGCGCCAGCAGCTTGGTGTCTCGGGGGATGGATACGCAGTATTTT	TRBJ2-3	TRBV5-1	15	once	.
CASSLWQGSTDTQYF	TGTGCCAGCAGCTTGTGGCAGGGGTCCACAGATACGCAGTATTTT	TRBJ2-3	TRBV5-5	15	few	.
CATEPGTGKWGETQYF	TGTGCCACCGAGCCCGGGACAGGGAAGTGGGGAGAGACCCAGTACTTC	TRBJ2-5	TRBV7-9	16	.	TRBD1
CAISGASGYNEQFF	TGTGCCATCAGTGGGGCTAGCGGATACAATGAGCAGTTCTTC	TRBJ2-1	TRBV10-3	14	.	TRBD2
CASSQLSGGPDNEQFF	TGCGCCAGCAGCCAACTTTCCGGGGGACCCGACAATGAGCAGTTCTTC	TRBJ2-1	TRBV4-1	16	.	.
CASSEWQGIYEQYF	TGTGCCAGCAGTGAATGGCAGGGGATCTACGAGCAGTACTTC	TRBJ2-7	TRBV9	14	.	.
CASSDSSGRTTSTDTQYF	TGTGCCAGCAGTGATTCTAGCGGGAGGACAACTAGCACAGATACGCAGTATTTT	TRBJ2-3	TRBV2	18	.	TRBD2
CASSLAPRRNYGYTF	TGTGCCAGCAGCTTGGCCCCCAGGCGTAACTATGGCTACACCTTC	TRBJ1-2	TRBV5-5	15	few	.
CASRGRGQAPLHF	TGTGCCAGCAGGGGCAGGGGGCAAGCACCCCTCCACTTT	TRBJ1-6	TRBV2	13	.	TRBD1
CATNLPGTDTQYF	TGTGCCACGAATCTACCTGGCACAGATACGCAGTATTTT	TRBJ2-3	TRBV6-1	13	once	.
CASSPHSGRASTDTQYF	TGTGCCAGCAGCCCTCATAGCGGGAGGGCCAGCACAGATACGCAGTATTTT	TRBJ2-3	TRBV7-9	17	.	TRBD2
CASSEGKLPQREQYF	TGTGCCAGCAGTGAAGGAAAACTACCCCAGAGGGAGCAGTACTTC	TRBJ2-7	TRBV2	15	.	.
CASSPGTRYTGELFF	TGTGCCAGCAGCCCCGGGACTAGATACACCGGGGAGCTGTTTTTT	TRBJ2-2	TRBV7-9	15	.	TRBD2
CASSLANYGYTF	TGTGCCAGCAGCTTGGCGAACTATGGCTACACCTTC	TRBJ1-2	TRBV5-4	12	.	.
CASSDRGGPYNEQFF	TGTGCCAGCAGCGACCGAGGGGGCCCCTACAATGAGCAGTTCTTC	TRBJ2-1	TRBV11-1	15	.	TRBD1
CASSSESSGNTIYF	TGTGCCAGTAGTTCCGAGTCCTCTGGAAACACCATATATTTT	TRBJ1-3	TRBV19	14	.	.
CASSQDRAGNTGELFF	TGCGCCAGCAGCCAAGATCGAGCGGGGAACACCGGGGAGCTGTTTTTT	TRBJ2-2	TRBV4-3	16	few	.
CAIRSGQGIDNEQFF	TGTGCCATCAGATCGGGACAGGGGATAGACAATGAGCAGTTCTTC	TRBJ2-1	TRBV10-3	15	.	TRBD1
CASSQEGLAGGLFPNEQFF	TGCGCCAGCAGCCAAGAGGGACTAGCGGGAGGGCTTTTTCCCAATGAGCAGTTCTTC	TRBJ2-1	TRBV4-3	19	.	TRBD2
CASSEGRGAGETQYF	TGTGCTAGCAGCGAAGGCCGCGGGGCCGGGGAGACCCAGTACTTC	TRBJ2-5	TRBV7-7	15	.	.
CASSTGGLEQFF	TGTGCCAGCAGTACAGGGGGCCTTGAGCAGTTCTTC	TRBJ2-1	TRBV6-6	12	.	TRBD1
CASGVRDRSSSPLHF	TGTGCCAGCGGGGTGAGGGACAGGAGCAGTTCACCCCTCCACTTT	TRBJ1-6	TRBV6-1	15	.	TRBD1
CASSPRQNEKLFF	TGTGCCAGCTCACCGCGACAGAATGAAAAACTGTTTTTT	TRBJ1-4	TRBV18	13	once	.
CASSSRAGSEDTQYF	TGTGCCAGCAGCTCCAGGGCAGGGTCCGAAGATACGCAGTATTTT	TRBJ2-3	TRBV7-6	15	.	.
CASTPGGAQETQYF	TGTGCCAGCACCCCCGGGGGGGCTCAAGAGACCCAGTACTTC	TRBJ2-5	TRBV6-6	14	.	TRBD2
CASSEAGLIMQYF	TGTGCCAGCAGTGAAGCGGGACTGATCATGCAGTATTTT	TRBJ2-3	TRBV2	13	once	.
CASSRSGGAGEQYF	TGTGCCAGCAGCCGCAGCGGGGGGGCCGGCGAGCAGTACTTC	TRBJ2-7	TRBV6-5	14	.	TRBD2
CASSLPGQGVYEQYF	TGTGCCAGCAGCCTACCGGGACAGGGGGTCTACGAGCAGTACTTC	TRBJ2-7	TRBV11-2	15	once	TRBD1
CASSPGQGTNYGYTF	TGTGCCAGCAGTCCCGGACAGGGAACGAACTATGGCTACACCTTC	TRBJ1-2	TRBV6-5	15	few	TRBD1
CASSSGRGGGTDTQYF	TGTGCCAGCAGTTCCGGCAGGGGAGGGGGCACAGATACGCAGTATTTT	TRBJ2-3	TRBV27	16	.	.